This entry is about one T cell receptor beta chain. Its target is unknown. These data originate in a study of cytomegalovirus exposure and HLA in healthy donors. Regarding the study as a whole: A later analysis linked a missense variant in DCLRE1C to the trimming of TCR beta V and J genes.

Donors sampled were nominally healthy, though unrecorded immune exposures were likely. 13 Jbeta primers and 60 Vbeta primers were used for the PCR. Some clones are missing from TCRdb's copy, which holds only in-frame ones; the method was immunoSEQ multiplex PCR. The repertoire table contains some 110,000 clones. CDR3 length: 15 residues. Germline lookup yields CDR1 SGHDT and CDR2 YYEEEE. V was shortened by 1 base and J by 1 base, with 9 bases between the two germline ends. This TCR was sampled from a man aged 30-40 years in good health and CMV-seronegative. Sequences were obtained from PBMCs. This chain links TRBV5-6 with TRBJ2-1, with D perhaps TRBD2 (6 bases). The CDR3 spells CASSLRGRSYNEQFF. The DNA for the CDR3 is TGTGCCAGCAGCTTGCGGGGGAGATCCTACAATGAGCAGTTCTTC.